This T cell receptor beta chain was captured by sequencing in a study of CD8 T cells in Susac syndrome. The J segment lost 6 bases and the V segment lost 0 bases, leaving 8 bases of the junction unmatched. This CDR3 has 16 residues. Germline V gives CDR1 SNHLY, CDR2 FYNNEI. Reverse transcription of roughly 0.5 to 1 ug RNA was performed with random hexamers. TCRdb analysed the immunoSEQ multiplex PCR reads with MiXCR anew, one entry per CDR3 protein. The profile shows 250,000 or so distinct CDR3 sequences, over 85% of them singletons. This TCR derives from a human donor with multiple sclerosis. The chain carries TRBV2 and TRBJ1-5, with 7 bases lining up with TRBD1. The sample comprised CD4+ T cells from PBMCs. This CDR3 reads CASSEAQTGRLQPQHF. The CDR3 DNA reads as TGTGCCAGCAGTGAAGCGCAGACAGGGCGTCTTCAGCCCCAGCATTTT.